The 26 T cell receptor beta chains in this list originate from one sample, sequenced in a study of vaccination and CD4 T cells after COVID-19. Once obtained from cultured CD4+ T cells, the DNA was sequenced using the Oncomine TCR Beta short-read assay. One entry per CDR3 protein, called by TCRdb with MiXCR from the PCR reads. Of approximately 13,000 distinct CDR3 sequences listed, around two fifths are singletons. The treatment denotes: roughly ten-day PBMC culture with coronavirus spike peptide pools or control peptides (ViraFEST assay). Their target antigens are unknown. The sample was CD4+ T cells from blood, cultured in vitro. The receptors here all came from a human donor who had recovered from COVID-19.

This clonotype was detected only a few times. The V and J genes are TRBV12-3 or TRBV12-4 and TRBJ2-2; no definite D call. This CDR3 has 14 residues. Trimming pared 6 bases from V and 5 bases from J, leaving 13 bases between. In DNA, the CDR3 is TGTGCCAGCAGCCCCTCATCAACTACCGGGGAGCTGTTTTTT. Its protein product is CASSPSSTTGELFF.

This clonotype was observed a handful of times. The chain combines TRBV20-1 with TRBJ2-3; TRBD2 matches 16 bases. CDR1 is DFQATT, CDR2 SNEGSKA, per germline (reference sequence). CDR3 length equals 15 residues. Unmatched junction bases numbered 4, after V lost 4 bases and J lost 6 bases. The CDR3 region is CSANRGLAGGDTQYF. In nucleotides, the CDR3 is TGCAGTGCTAATCGGGGACTAGCGGGGGGGGATACGCAGTATTTT.

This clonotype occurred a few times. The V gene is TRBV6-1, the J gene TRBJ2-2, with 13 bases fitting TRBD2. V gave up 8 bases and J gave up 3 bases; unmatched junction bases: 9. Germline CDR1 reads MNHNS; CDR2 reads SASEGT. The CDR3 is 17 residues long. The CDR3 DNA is TGTGCCAGCGGGGGACTAGCGGGATCCCACGACACCGGGGAGCTGTTTTTT. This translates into CASGGLAGSHDTGELFF.

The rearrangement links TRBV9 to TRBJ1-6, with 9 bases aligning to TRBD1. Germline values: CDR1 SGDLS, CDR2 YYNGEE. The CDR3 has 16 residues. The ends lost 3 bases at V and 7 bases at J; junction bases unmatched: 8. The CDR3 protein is CASSAPRQGVNSPLHF. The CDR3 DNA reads TGTGCCAGCAGCGCACCCCGACAGGGGGTAAATTCACCCCTCCACTTT.

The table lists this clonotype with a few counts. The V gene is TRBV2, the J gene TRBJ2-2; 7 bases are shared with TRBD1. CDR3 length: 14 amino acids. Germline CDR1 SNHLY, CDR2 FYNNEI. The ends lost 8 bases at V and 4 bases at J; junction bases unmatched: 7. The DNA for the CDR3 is TGTGCCAGCGGCCGACAGGGTACCACCGGGGAGCTGTTTTTT. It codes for CASGRQGTTGELFF.

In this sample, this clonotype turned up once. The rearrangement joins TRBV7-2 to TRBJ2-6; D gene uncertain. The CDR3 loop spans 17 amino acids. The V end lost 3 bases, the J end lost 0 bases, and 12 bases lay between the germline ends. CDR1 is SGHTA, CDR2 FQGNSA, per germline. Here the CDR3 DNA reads TGTGCCAGCAGCTTTAATTCCGGGCTCTCTGGGGCCAACGTCCTGACTTTC. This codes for CASSFNSGLSGANVLTF.

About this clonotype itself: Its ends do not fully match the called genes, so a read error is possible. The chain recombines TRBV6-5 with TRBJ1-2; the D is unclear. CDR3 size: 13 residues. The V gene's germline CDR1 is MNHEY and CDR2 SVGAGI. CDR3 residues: CAGSYTANYGYTF. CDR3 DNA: TGTGCCGGCAGTTACACAGCTAACTATGGCTACACCTTC.

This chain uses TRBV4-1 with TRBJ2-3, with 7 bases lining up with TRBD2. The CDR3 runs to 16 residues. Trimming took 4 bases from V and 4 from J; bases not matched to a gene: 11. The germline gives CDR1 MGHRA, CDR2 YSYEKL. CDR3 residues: CASSRLAGVLADTQYF. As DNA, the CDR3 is TGCGCCAGCAGCCGCCTTGCGGGAGTACTCGCAGATACGCAGTATTTT.

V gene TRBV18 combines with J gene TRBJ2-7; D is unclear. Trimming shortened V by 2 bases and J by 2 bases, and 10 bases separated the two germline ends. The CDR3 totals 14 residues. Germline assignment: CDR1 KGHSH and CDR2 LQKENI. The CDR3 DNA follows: TGTGCCAGCTCACCATACGGAGAAACCTACGAGCAGTACTTC. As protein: CASSPYGETYEQYF.

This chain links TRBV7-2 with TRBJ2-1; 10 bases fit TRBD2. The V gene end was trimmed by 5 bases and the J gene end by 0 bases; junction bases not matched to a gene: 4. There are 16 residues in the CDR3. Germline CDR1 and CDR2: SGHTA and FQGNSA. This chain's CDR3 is CASSHGLAVSYNEQFF. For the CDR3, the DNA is TGTGCCAGCAGCCACGGACTAGCGGTCTCCTACAATGAGCAGTTCTTC.

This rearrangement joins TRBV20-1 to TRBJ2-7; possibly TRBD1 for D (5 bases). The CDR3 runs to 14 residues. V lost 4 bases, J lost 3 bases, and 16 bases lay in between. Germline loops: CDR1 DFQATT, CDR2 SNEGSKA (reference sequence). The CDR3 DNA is TGCAGTGCTATTTTCACCAGGGCAAGCTACGAGCAGTACTTC. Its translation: CSAIFTRASYEQYF.

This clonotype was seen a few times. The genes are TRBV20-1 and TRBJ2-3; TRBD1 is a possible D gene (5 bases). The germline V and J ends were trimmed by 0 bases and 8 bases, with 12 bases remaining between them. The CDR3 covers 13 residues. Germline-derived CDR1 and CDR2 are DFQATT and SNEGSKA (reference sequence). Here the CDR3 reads CSARDDPGITQYF. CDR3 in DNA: TGCAGTGCTAGAGATGACCCAGGGATTACGCAGTATTTT.

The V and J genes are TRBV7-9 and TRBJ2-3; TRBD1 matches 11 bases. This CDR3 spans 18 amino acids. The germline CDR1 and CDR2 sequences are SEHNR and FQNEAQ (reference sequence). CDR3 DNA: TGTGTCAGAAGCTTAACCCCGGACAGGGGGCGTAGCACAGATACGCAGTATTTT. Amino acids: CVRSLTPDRGRSTDTQYF.

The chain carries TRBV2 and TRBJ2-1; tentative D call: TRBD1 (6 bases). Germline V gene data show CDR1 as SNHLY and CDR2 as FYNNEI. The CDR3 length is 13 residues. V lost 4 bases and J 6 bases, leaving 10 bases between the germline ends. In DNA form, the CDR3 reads TGTGCCAGCAGTGTAATAGGGGGCAATGAGCAGTTCTTC. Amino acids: CASSVIGGNEQFF.

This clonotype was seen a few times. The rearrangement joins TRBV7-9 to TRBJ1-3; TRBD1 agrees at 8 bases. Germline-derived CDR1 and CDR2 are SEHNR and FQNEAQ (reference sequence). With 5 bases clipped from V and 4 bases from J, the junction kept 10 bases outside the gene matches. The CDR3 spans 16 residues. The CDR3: CASSKTPRDRGNTIYF. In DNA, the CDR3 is TGTGCCAGCAGCAAAACACCCCGGGACAGGGGAAACACCATATATTTT. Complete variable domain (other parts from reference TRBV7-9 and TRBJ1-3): DTGVSQNPRHKITKRGQNVTFRCDPISEHNRLYWYRQTLGQGPEFLTYFQNEAQLEKSRLLSDRFSAERPKGSFSTLEIQRTEQGDSAMYLCASSKTPRDRGNTIYFGEGSWLTVV.

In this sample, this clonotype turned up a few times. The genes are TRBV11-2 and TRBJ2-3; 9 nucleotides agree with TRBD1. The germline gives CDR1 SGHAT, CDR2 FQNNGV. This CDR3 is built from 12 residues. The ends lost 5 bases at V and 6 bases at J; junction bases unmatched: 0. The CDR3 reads CASSGTGDTQYF. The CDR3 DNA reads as TGTGCCAGCAGCGGGACAGGGGATACGCAGTATTTT.

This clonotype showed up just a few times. CDR3 DNA: TGTGCCAGCAGCTTCGGGGGAAGCGGGACCGAGCAGTACTTC. It translates to CASSFGGSGTEQYF. The rearrangement joins TRBV7-8 to TRBJ2-7; 7 bases fit TRBD2. Looked up from germline, CDR1 is SGHVS and CDR2 is FQNEAQ. Trimming at V came to 3 bases and at J to 6 bases, leaving 8 bases not matched to a gene. CDR3 length: 14 residues.

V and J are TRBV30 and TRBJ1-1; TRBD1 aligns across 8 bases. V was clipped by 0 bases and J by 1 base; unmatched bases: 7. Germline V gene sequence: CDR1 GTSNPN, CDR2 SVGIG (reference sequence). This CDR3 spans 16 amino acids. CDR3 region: CAWSVPRTGPNTEAFF. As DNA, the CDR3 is TGTGCCTGGAGTGTCCCTCGGACAGGGCCGAACACTGAAGCTTTCTTT.

The CDR3 nucleotides read TGTGCCAGCAGCTTGGTTGGGGGACTAGTGGAGACCCAGTACTTC. It translates to CASSLVGGLVETQYF. V gene TRBV5-4 combines with J gene TRBJ2-5, with 8 nucleotides matching TRBD2. The CDR3 is 15 residues long. CDR1 SGHNT and CDR2 YYREEE come from the germline V gene (reference sequence). V dropped 0 bases and J dropped 5; count of bases not matched to a gene: 6.

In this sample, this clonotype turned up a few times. CDR3 amino acids: CASSIDKGGWSELNTEAFF. DNA for the CDR3: TGTGCCAGTAGTATAGATAAGGGGGGTTGGTCGGAGTTGAACACTGAAGCTTTCTTT. This sequence joins TRBV19 and TRBJ1-1; TRBD1 might be the D (6 bases). This CDR3 is 19 amino acids long. The germline V and J ends were trimmed by 0 bases and 0 bases, with 20 bases remaining between them. CDR1 and CDR2 (germline): LNHDA, SQIVND (reference sequence).

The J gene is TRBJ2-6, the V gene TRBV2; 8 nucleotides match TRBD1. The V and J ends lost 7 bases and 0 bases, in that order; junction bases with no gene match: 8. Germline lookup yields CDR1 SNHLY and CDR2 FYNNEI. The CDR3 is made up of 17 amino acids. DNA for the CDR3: TGTGCCAGCACTCTGGACAGGGTGGGCTCTGGGGCCAACGTCCTGACTTTC. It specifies CASTLDRVGSGANVLTF.

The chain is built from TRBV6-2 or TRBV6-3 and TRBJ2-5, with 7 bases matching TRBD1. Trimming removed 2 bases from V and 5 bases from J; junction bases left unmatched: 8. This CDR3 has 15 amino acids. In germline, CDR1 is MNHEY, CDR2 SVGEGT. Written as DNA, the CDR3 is TGTGCCAGCAGTTACAAGGGGGCTGGAGCGGAGACCCAGTACTTC. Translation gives CASSYKGAGAETQYF.

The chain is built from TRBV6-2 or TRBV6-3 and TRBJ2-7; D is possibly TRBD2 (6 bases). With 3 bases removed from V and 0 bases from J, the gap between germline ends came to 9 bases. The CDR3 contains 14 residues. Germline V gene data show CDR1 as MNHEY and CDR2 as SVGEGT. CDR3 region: CASSYSGHSYEQYF. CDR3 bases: TGTGCCAGCAGTTATAGCGGCCACTCCTACGAGCAGTACTTC.

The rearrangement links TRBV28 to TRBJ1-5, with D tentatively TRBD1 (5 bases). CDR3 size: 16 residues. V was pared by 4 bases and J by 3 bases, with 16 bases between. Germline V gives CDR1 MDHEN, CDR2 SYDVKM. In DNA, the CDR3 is TGTGCCAGCAGTTCATATTTGGGGCTAACCAATCAGCCCCAGCATTTT. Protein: CASSSYLGLTNQPQHF.

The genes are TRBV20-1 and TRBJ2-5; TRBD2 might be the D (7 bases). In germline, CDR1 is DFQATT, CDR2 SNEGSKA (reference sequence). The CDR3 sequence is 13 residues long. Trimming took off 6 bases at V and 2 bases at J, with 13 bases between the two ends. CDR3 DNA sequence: TGCAGTGCAGCGGGACAAACACAAGAGACCCAGTACTTC. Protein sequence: CSAAGQTQETQYF.

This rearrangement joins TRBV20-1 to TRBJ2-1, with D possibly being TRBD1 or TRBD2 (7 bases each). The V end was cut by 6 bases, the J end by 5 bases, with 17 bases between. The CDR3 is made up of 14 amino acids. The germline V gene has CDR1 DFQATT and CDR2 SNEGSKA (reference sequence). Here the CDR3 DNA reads TGCAGTGCCCCGGGGGGCAGGGGGAACAATGAGCAGTTCTTC. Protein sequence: CSAPGGRGNNEQFF.